This TCR beta chain was sequenced for a study of blood T cell repertoires in COVID-19. Study background: The origin of the acute and convalescent COVID-19 samples was the United States, Italy and Spain. The cDNA or gDNA used as material had been derived from T cells, B-cell-depleted T cells, or PBMCs.

Germline CDR1 reads SGHRS; CDR2 reads YFSETQ. The CDR3 has 14 residues. V dropped 3 bases and J dropped 0 bases, with 10 bases sitting between them. Per the original methods: Quantification of nucleated cells was approximated via reference gene primer amplification. The method was immunoSEQ multiplex PCR; TCRdb's version includes in-frame clones alone and lacks a portion of them. V and J calls and clone size are those listed in that table; D and trimming were worked out from the DNA. The table lists under 150,000 clones, more than 75% of them singletons, with over 7.5% in the top ten. This clonotype was sampled from a middle-aged woman with acute or convalescent COVID-19. This chain joins TRBV5-1 and TRBJ2-7; possible D gene TRBD1, 6 bases. The sample was peripheral blood. CDR3 amino acids: CASSYRQDSYEQYF. The DNA of the CDR3 is TGCGCCAGCAGCTACCGACAGGACTCCTACGAGCAGTACTTC.